Below are 10 T cell receptor beta chains sequenced from a single sample in a study of shared clonotypes between healthy human individuals. Data came from immunoSEQ multiplex PCR; TCRdb stores just in-frame clones and leaves some out. The data contain approximately 1,000,000 clones, approximately 80% of them seen just once; the ten biggest clones take up roughly 0.82%. Sequencing was performed on memory CD4+ T cells from PBMCs. Subset noted: CD45RA-negative fraction. Source of these receptors: a man younger than 30 in good health. Some clones in this sample may be carry-over from other donors' samples.

This clone was seen only a few times. The gene calls are TRBV5-1 and TRBJ2-5, with 8 bases that match TRBD2. The CDR3 sequence is 14 residues long. J was trimmed by 7 bases and V by 4 bases; bases with no gene match: 9. CDR1 and CDR2 (germline): SGHRS, YFSETQ. Here the CDR3 reads CASSPGLAGGTQYF. The CDR3 DNA is TGCGCCAGCAGCCCTGGACTAGCTGGGGGGACCCAGTACTTC. Using reference TRBV5-1 and TRBJ2-5 for the parts outside the CDR3, the full variable domain is KAGVTQTPRYLIKTRGQQVTLSCSPISGHRSVSWYQQTPGQGLQFLFEYFSETQRNKGNFPGRFSGRQFSNSRSEMNVSTLELGDSALYLCASSPGLAGGTQYFGPGTRLLVL.

This clone turned up a few times. The chain has TRBV7-9 and TRBJ1-4, with 7 positions matching TRBD1. Germline CDR1 is SEHNR and CDR2 is FQNEAQ (reference sequence). J was trimmed by 10 bases and V by 8 bases; bases with no gene match: 16. The CDR3 is 15 amino acids. The CDR3: CASQGHTGEAVKLFF. CDR3 nucleotide sequence: TGTGCCAGCCAGGGCCATACAGGGGAGGCGGTAAAACTGTTTTTT.

The chain recombines TRBV23-1 with TRBJ2-7, with TRBD1 matching over 9 bases. TRBV23-1 is reported as an ORF; its role is uncertain. This CDR3 comprises 16 residues. The V segment lost 4 bases and the J segment 2 bases; nucleotides outside the gene matches: 9. CDR3 loop: CASSPRGQGRAYEQYF. In DNA, the CDR3 is TGCGCCAGCAGTCCCCGGGGACAGGGTAGGGCCTACGAGCAGTACTTC.

V is TRBV6-5 and J is TRBJ2-6; D is unclear. Germline CDR1 reads MNHEY; CDR2 reads SVGAGI. Trimming stripped 10 bases from V and 0 bases from J, with 7 bases between. This CDR3 is built from 13 residues. In nucleotides, the CDR3 is TGTGCCACCTCAGACTCTGGGGCCAACGTCCTGACTTTC. Translated, it gives CATSDSGANVLTF.

This clone has only one observation. A read error may explain this, as a much larger clone is one base away. The chain has TRBV5-1 and TRBJ2-3; 13 nucleotides agree with TRBD2. The length of the CDR3 is 15 residues. V trimming: 4 bases; J trimming: 5 bases; junction bases outside the gene matches: 4. CDR1 is SGHRS, CDR2 YFSETQ, per germline. CDR3 loop: CASSHTSGREDTQYF. CDR3 nucleotides: TGCGCCAGCAGCCATACTAGCGGGAGGGAAGATACGCAGTATTTT.

The rearrangement uses TRBV11-2 and TRBJ2-1, with D unclear. Trimming pared 0 bases from V and 9 bases from J, leaving 12 bases between. Germline CDR1 and CDR2: SGHAT and FQNNGV. The CDR3 covers 14 residues. CDR3 DNA sequence: TGTGCCAGCAGCTTAGACGGGCCCATGGGTGAGCAGTTCTTC. It encodes CASSLDGPMGEQFF.

As to this clone: Distinct nucleotide sequences in the sample also encode this CDR3. J is TRBJ1-5 and V is TRBV12-5; no clear D gene. Germline V lookup: CDR1 LGHNT, CDR2 FRNRAP. The CDR3 loop spans 13 amino acids. The V and J ends lost 6 bases and 0 bases respectively, with 6 bases between them. The CDR3 coding sequence is TGTGCTAGTGGCCGGGATAGCAATCAGCCCCAGCATTTT. Residues: CASGRDSNQPQHF.

The chain links TRBV4-1 to TRBJ1-2; possibly TRBD1 for D (6 bases). The germline V gene encodes CDR1 MGHRA and CDR2 YSYEKL. V was shortened by 1 base and J by 5 bases, with 11 bases between the two germline ends. The CDR3 is made up of 14 amino acids. As DNA, the CDR3 is TGCGCCAGCAGCCAAGGGCAGGGGCCATATGGCTACACCTTC. Its protein is CASSQGQGPYGYTF.

The gene calls are TRBV5-4 and TRBJ2-7; 10 bases align to TRBD1. This CDR3 spans 12 amino acids. The V gene end was trimmed by 4 bases and the J gene end by 7 bases; junction bases not matched to a gene: 2. Per the germline V gene, CDR1 is SGHNT and CDR2 is YYREEE (reference sequence). In nucleotides, the CDR3 is TGTGCCAGCAGCCGGGACAGGGGAGAGCAGTACTTC. This codes for CASSRDRGEQYF.

Regarding this clone: Other nucleotide sequences in the sample specify the same CDR3. The CDR3 DNA follows: TGTGCCAGCAGCCTCCGTGGCGGGAGCTACAATGAGCAGTTCTTC. Translating it yields CASSLRGGSYNEQFF. The chain couples TRBV7-8 to TRBJ2-1; 7 bases map to TRBD2. V trimming: 5 bases; J trimming: 3 bases; junction bases outside the gene matches: 7. This CDR3 contains 15 residues. The germline CDR1 and CDR2 sequences are SGHVS and FQNEAQ.